The 24 T cell receptor beta chains presented below share a single source sample, sequenced in a study of shared clonotypes between healthy human individuals. The data were produced by immunoSEQ multiplex PCR, yet TCRdb's version contains in-frame clones alone and is incomplete. Among 1.6 million or so clones listed, over 95% were seen once. The sequenced material came from naive CD4+ T cells sorted from blood. Subset described: CD45RA+ positively selected. These TCRs come from a man aged 25-45 years in good health.

The V and J genes are TRBV5-5 and TRBJ2-3; weak D call: TRBD2 (6 bases). With 4 bases removed from V and 6 bases from J, the gap between germline ends came to 15 bases. Germline assignment: CDR1 SGHKS and CDR2 YYEKEE (reference sequence). The CDR3 has 14 amino acids. The CDR3 reads CASSGGTPRDTQYF. Here the CDR3 DNA reads TGTGCCAGCAGCGGCGGGACTCCTAGGGATACGCAGTATTTT.

The chain couples TRBV5-1 to TRBJ2-7, with D unresolved. V gave up 0 bases and J gave up 3 bases, with 10 bases separating them. Germline V gene lookup returns CDR1 SGHRS and CDR2 YFSETQ. There are 14 residues in the CDR3. CDR3 amino acids: CASSLAEGSYEQYF. The CDR3, as DNA: TGCGCCAGCAGCTTGGCCGAAGGAAGCTACGAGCAGTACTTC.

The chain recombines TRBV7-2 with TRBJ1-5; D gene unclear. In germline, CDR1 is SGHTA, CDR2 FQGNSA. Trimming pared 5 bases from V and 1 base from J, leaving 12 bases between. The CDR3 has 15 amino acids. CDR3 residues: CASSPSTRSNQPQHF. CDR3 DNA sequence: TGTGCCAGCAGCCCCTCGACACGAAGCAATCAGCCCCAGCATTTT.

The J gene is TRBJ2-7, the V gene TRBV2; 11 bases align to TRBD2. This CDR3 has 15 residues. Looked up from germline, CDR1 is SNHLY and CDR2 is FYNNEI. V was clipped by 6 bases and J by 0 bases; unmatched bases: 4. CDR3 region: CASRDSGRASYEQYF. Written as DNA, the CDR3 is TGTGCCAGCAGGGATAGCGGGAGGGCCTCCTACGAGCAGTACTTC.

This chain uses TRBV19 with TRBJ1-5, with D perhaps matching TRBD1 (5 bases). Germline CDR1 LNHDA, CDR2 SQIVND (reference sequence). The length of the CDR3 is 15 residues. Trimming left V 1 base short and J 1 base short, with 8 bases between. The CDR3 protein is CASSIGGRSNQPQHF. CDR3 sequence (DNA): TGTGCCAGTAGTATAGGGGGCAGGAGCAATCAGCCCCAGCATTTT.

The chain uses TRBV27 and TRBJ2-7, with 8 bases that match TRBD2. The CDR3 consists of 15 residues. Germline V CDR1 and CDR2: MNHEY, SMNVEV (reference sequence). V gave up 1 base and J gave up 4 bases; unmatched junction bases: 6. The CDR3 bases are TGTGCCAGCAGTTTATATAGCGGGGCCCGGTACGAGCAGTACTTC. Protein product: CASSLYSGARYEQYF.

The CDR3 bases are TGCGCCAGCAGCCAAGATGCGGGGCTAGCGGCTTTGCAGTATTTT. Translation gives CASSQDAGLAALQYF. V and J are TRBV4-1 and TRBJ2-3, with 7 bases matching TRBD2. V was clipped by 0 bases and J by 11 bases; unmatched bases: 11. The germline CDR1 and CDR2 sequences are MGHRA and YSYEKL. This CDR3 has 15 residues.

This sequence joins TRBV28 and TRBJ1-4; D call uncertain. V lost 1 base and J 9 bases, leaving 9 bases between the germline ends. The germline V gene has CDR1 MDHEN and CDR2 SYDVKM. The CDR3 covers 13 residues. The chain's CDR3 is CASSLSPLQKLFF. The CDR3 DNA sequence: TGTGCCAGCAGTTTATCCCCACTCCAAAAACTGTTTTTT.

The gene calls are TRBV7-6 and TRBJ2-1; the match to TRBD2 covers 9 bases. CDR1 SGHVS and CDR2 FNYEAQ come from the germline V gene. V lost 5 bases and J lost 9; bases outside the gene matches: 8. The CDR3 totals 14 residues. The CDR3 DNA follows: TGTGCCAGCAGCATTAGGACTAGCGCGGCTGAGCAGTTCTTC. It translates to CASSIRTSAAEQFF.

This clone was observed a single time. This chain connects TRBV6-6 to TRBJ1-4; no reliable D call. This CDR3 contains 15 residues. V shed 1 base and J shed 8 bases, with 14 bases lying between them. CDR1 MNHNY and CDR2 SVGAGI come from the germline V gene (reference sequence). DNA of the CDR3: TGTGCCAGCAGTTACTTACCCTTAATCGGAGAAAAACTGTTTTTT. Amino acids: CASSYLPLIGEKLFF.

In this sample, this clone turned up once. The chain is built from TRBV27 and TRBJ1-2; D perhaps matches TRBD1 (6 bases). The CDR3 totals 14 residues. Trimming cost V 4 bases and J 6 bases, with 15 bases left between them. Germline V lookup: CDR1 MNHEY, CDR2 SMNVEV (reference sequence). CDR3: CASSSKSGAHGYTF. The CDR3 DNA reads TGTGCCAGCAGTTCAAAGTCAGGGGCCCATGGCTACACCTTC.

V gene TRBV9 combines with J gene TRBJ1-1; D is ambiguous. V was clipped by 4 bases and J by 4 bases, with 11 bases between them. Germline V CDR1 and CDR2: SGDLS, YYNGEE. The CDR3 has 13 amino acids. CDR3 loop: CASSPGLGTEAFF. Written as DNA, the CDR3 is TGTGCCAGCAGCCCTGGGTTGGGCACTGAAGCTTTCTTT.

The chain is built from TRBV21-1 and TRBJ2-1. TRBV21-1 is reported as a pseudogene. CDR3 length: 13 amino acids. The CDR3 loop is CASSGGWGNEQFF. In DNA, the CDR3 is TGTGCCAGCAGCGGGGGTTGGGGCAATGAGCAGTTCTTC.

The chain carries TRBV10-2 and TRBJ2-6; D is possibly TRBD2 (6 bases). Looked up from germline, CDR1 is WSHSY and CDR2 is SAAADI. The CDR3 consists of 17 residues. Trimming removed 3 bases from V and 1 base from J, with 13 bases in between. The CDR3 is CASSDSLGGSGANVLTF. The CDR3 nucleotides are TGCGCCAGCAGTGACTCCCTCGGGGGATCTGGGGCCAACGTCCTGACTTTC.

This clone occurred once. CDR3 sequence reads: CASSVSGAHYNEQFF. The CDR3 nucleotides are TGTGCCAGCAGTGTCAGCGGAGCGCACTACAATGAGCAGTTCTTC. The chain carries TRBV6-4 and TRBJ2-1; D perhaps matches TRBD2 (5 bases). CDR3 length: 15 amino acids. CDR1 MRHNA and CDR2 SNTAGT come from the germline V gene. V gave up 4 bases and J gave up 3 bases, with 13 bases separating them.

This chain joins TRBV7-2 and TRBJ1-5; 7 bases are a match to TRBD1. Germline V gene data show CDR1 as SGHTA and CDR2 as FQGNSA. V shed 4 bases and J 7 bases; nucleotides not matched to a gene: 10. The CDR3 consists of 15 residues. The CDR3 is CASSSSGGGGQPQHF. The CDR3 region has the DNA TGTGCCAGCAGCTCGTCAGGGGGAGGAGGGCAGCCCCAGCATTTT.

The chain uses TRBV6-1 and TRBJ1-5, with 7 bases aligning to TRBD1. V shed 6 bases, J shed 3 bases, and the junction held 5 bases outside the gene matches. The CDR3 totals 14 residues. CDR1 MNHNS and CDR2 SASEGT come from the germline V gene. Here the CDR3 DNA reads TGTGCCAGCAGGGAACAGGGGATCAATCAGCCCCAGCATTTT. Translation: CASREQGINQPQHF.

This rearrangement joins TRBV9 to TRBJ2-5; D possibly corresponds to TRBD1 (6 bases). The CDR3 is made up of 14 amino acids. Germline CDR1 is SGDLS and CDR2 is YYNGEE. V was cut by 3 bases and J by 5 bases, with 14 bases left in between. The CDR3 loop reads CASSETGPAETQYF. The CDR3 bases are TGTGCCAGCAGCGAAACAGGGCCGGCCGAGACCCAGTACTTC. The full variable domain, rest sourced from reference TRBV9 and TRBJ2-5, is DSGVTQTPKHLITATGQRVTLRCSPRSGDLSVYWYQQSLDQGLQFLIQYYNGEERAKGNILERFSAQQFPDLHSELNLSSLELGDSALYFCASSETGPAETQYFGPGTRLLVL.

The chain is built from TRBV6-5 and TRBJ2-3, with 11 bases fitting TRBD1. The CDR3 totals 16 residues. The V gene's germline CDR1 is MNHEY and CDR2 SVGAGI. J was trimmed by 7 bases and V by 1 base; bases with no gene match: 7. Here the CDR3 DNA reads TGTGCCAGCAGTTACTTTTCTGGACAGGGGGCATATACGCAGTATTTT. Amino acid sequence: CASSYFSGQGAYTQYF.

This chain links TRBV14 with TRBJ2-2; the D gene is possibly TRBD1 (6 bases). CDR1 and CDR2 (germline): SGHDN, FVKESK. The V gene lost 4 bases and the J gene lost 4 bases, with 16 bases spanning the gap. The CDR3 is made up of 16 amino acids. The DNA for the CDR3 is TGTGCCAGCAGCCCGCTCAGGGGTAAACGCACCGGGGAGCTGTTTTTT. Translated, it gives CASSPLRGKRTGELFF. Full variable domain (missing parts from reference TRBV14 and TRBJ2-2): EAGVTQFPSHSVIEKGQTVTLRCDPISGHDNLYWYRRVMGKEIKFLLHFVKESKQDESGMPNNRFLAERTGGTYSTLKVQPAELEDSGVYFCASSPLRGKRTGELFFGEGSRLTVL.

This rearrangement joins TRBV5-5 to TRBJ2-7, with D uncertain. The length of the CDR3 is 12 residues. Germline CDR1 SGHKS, CDR2 YYEKEE (reference sequence). V was trimmed by 5 bases and J by 6 bases, leaving 12 bases between them. The CDR3 spells CASSPGEGEQYF. DNA of the CDR3: TGTGCCAGCAGTCCCGGCGAAGGCGAGCAGTACTTC.

In nucleotides, the CDR3 is TGTGCCAGCAGGGAAACTGGAGTCTCGAACACTGAAGCTTTCTTT. It specifies CASRETGVSNTEAFF. This chain uses TRBV2 with TRBJ1-1; no reliable D call. This CDR3 region has 15 residues. CDR1 SNHLY and CDR2 FYNNEI come from the germline V gene. Trimming cost V 6 bases and J 1 base, with 15 bases left between them. The full variable domain, with the rest looked up from reference TRBV2 and TRBJ1-1, is EPEVTQTPSHQVTQMGQEVILRCVPISNHLYFYWYRQILGQKVEFLVSFYNNEISEKSEIFDDQFSVERPDGSNFTLKIRSTKLEDSAMYFCASRETGVSNTEAFFGQGTRLTVV.

J is TRBJ2-7 and V is TRBV27; 7 nucleotides agree with TRBD1. Germline V gene lookup returns CDR1 MNHEY and CDR2 SMNVEV (reference sequence). J gave up 4 bases and V 3 bases, and 9 bases lay outside the gene matches. The CDR3 consists of 15 residues. The CDR3 is CASSFHPDRPYEQYF. The CDR3 coding sequence is TGTGCCAGCAGTTTCCATCCGGACAGGCCTTACGAGCAGTACTTC.

This sequence joins TRBV6-1 and TRBJ2-7; D gene uncertain. Deletions cut 2 bases from V and 2 bases from J, with 13 bases between. The germline V gene has CDR1 MNHNS and CDR2 SASEGT. This CDR3 has 15 residues. CDR3 bases: TGTGCCAGCAGTGAAAATTTCGACACCACCTACGAGCAGTACTTC. Translation: CASSENFDTTYEQYF.